A single sample gave rise to the 24 T cell receptor beta chains below, sequenced in a study of OX40 agonist ivuxolimab in advanced cancers. The protocol was immunoSEQ multiplex PCR, while the TCRdb copy is restricted to in-frame clones and leaves out a portion. The sample lists some 6,100 clones, 75% to 85% occurring once. The sequencing here drew on CD4+ or CD8+ T cells sorted from blood, taken in a trial of the OX40 agonist ivuxolimab. The receptor set was obtained from an adult with an advanced solid tumor such as melanoma, head and neck, liver or kidney cancer.

V is TRBV29-1 and J is TRBJ2-3; perhaps TRBD1 as D (6 bases). V lost 3 bases, J lost 7 bases, and 17 bases lay in between. This CDR3 contains 14 residues. CDR1 SQVTM and CDR2 ANQGSEA come from the germline V gene. The chain's CDR3 is CSVDGRDKWYTQYF. As DNA, the CDR3 is TGCAGCGTTGACGGCAGGGACAAGTGGTATACGCAGTATTTT.

The J gene is TRBJ1-1, the V gene TRBV10-3; 8 nucleotides line up with TRBD1. From germline, CDR1 is ENHRY and CDR2 SYGVKD. V trimming: 4 bases; J trimming: 4 bases; junction bases outside the gene matches: 5. CDR3 size: 14 residues. Written as DNA, the CDR3 is TGTGCCATCAGTGCAGGGGGCGGTGGCACTGAAGCTTTCTTT. This sequence encodes CAISAGGGGTEAFF.

This clone has only a few counts. The gene calls are TRBV25-1 and TRBJ1-3; no firm D call. CDR3 size: 13 residues. Germline CDR1 MGHDK, CDR2 SYGVNS. V dropped 4 bases and J dropped 0 bases, with 4 bases sitting between them. The CDR3 region has the DNA TGTGCCAGCAGTGCCGTCTCTGGAAACACCATATATTTT. It encodes CASSAVSGNTIYF.

The V and J genes are TRBV10-3 and TRBJ2-7; D remains ambiguous. CDR1 ENHRY and CDR2 SYGVKD come from the germline V gene. This CDR3 is built from 12 residues. V lost 0 bases, J lost 5 bases, and 5 bases lay in between. The CDR3 reads CAISESNNEQYF. The DNA for the CDR3 is TGTGCCATCAGTGAGTCGAACAACGAGCAGTACTTC.

The chain uses TRBV9 and TRBJ2-1; TRBD2 matches 9 bases. This CDR3 has 13 residues. Trimming took 0 bases from V and 15 from J; bases not matched to a gene: 7. CDR1 and CDR2 (germline): SGDLS, YYNGEE. CDR3: CASSVEGSGGLFF. The CDR3 DNA reads as TGTGCCAGCAGCGTAGAGGGTAGCGGGGGTCTGTTCTTC.

This clone appeared a few times. V and J are TRBV10-2 and TRBJ2-2; D call uncertain. The CDR3 length is 15 residues. Trimming left V 6 bases short and J 1 base short, with 12 bases between. The germline CDR1 and CDR2 sequences are WSHSY and SAAADI. The CDR3 reads CASRSDLMNTGELFF. CDR3 nucleotide sequence: TGCGCCAGCAGATCGGACCTGATGAACACCGGGGAGCTGTTTTTT.

The chain recombines TRBV7-9 with TRBJ2-3; perhaps TRBD1 as D (6 bases). The germline CDR1 and CDR2 sequences are SEHNR and FQNEAQ (reference sequence). The CDR3 has 15 amino acids. V was shortened by 1 base and J by 2 bases, with 10 bases between the two germline ends. The CDR3 region is CASSLGRGNTDTQYF. CDR3 sequence (DNA): TGTGCCAGCAGCTTAGGAAGGGGGAACACAGATACGCAGTATTTT.

V and J are TRBV6-1 and TRBJ2-2; D gene ambiguous. Germline CDR1 MNHNS, CDR2 SASEGT. There are 14 residues in the CDR3. The V end lost 0 bases, the J end lost 5 bases, and 7 bases lay between the germline ends. The CDR3 protein is CASSEADETGELFF. CDR3 sequence (DNA): TGTGCCAGCAGTGAAGCGGACGAAACCGGGGAGCTGTTTTTT.

V usage is TRBV21-1 and J usage is TRBJ2-7; the table names TRBD2, a call not compared with the DNA. TRBV21-1 is recorded as a pseudogene. CDR3 length equals 14 residues. The CDR3 bases are TGTGCCAGCGGGTCTCCTAGCGGCTCCTACGAGCAGTACTTC. It is translated as CASGSPSGSYEQYF.

The V and J genes are TRBV7-6 and TRBJ2-5; possible D gene TRBD2, 7 bases. Between the trimmed V and J ends, which lost 5 bases and 5 bases, there was a span of 24 bases. Germline-derived CDR1 and CDR2 are SGHVS and FNYEAQ. CDR3 length: 17 residues. The CDR3 spells CASSPLQLGGGWETQYF. In DNA form, the CDR3 reads TGTGCCAGCAGCCCCCTCCAATTAGGCGGGGGCTGGGAGACCCAGTACTTC.

The V and J genes are TRBV11-2 and TRBJ2-7; tentatively, D is TRBD2 (5 bases). V lost 3 bases to trimming and J lost 2 bases, with 8 bases between them. The germline CDR1 and CDR2 sequences are SGHAT and FQNNGV. This CDR3 is built from 13 residues. CDR3 sequence: CASSLGRAYEQYF. CDR3 nucleotide sequence: TGTGCCAGCAGCTTGGGGAGAGCCTACGAGCAGTACTTC.

The chain is built from TRBV23-1 and TRBJ2-6; D is ambiguous. TRBV23-1 is an open reading frame whose function is uncertain. This CDR3 spans 18 amino acids. V dropped 5 bases and J dropped 5 bases, with 22 bases sitting between them. The CDR3 DNA follows: TGCGCCAGCAGTGAAACCAATACGCAACAAAGTCGGGCCAACGTCCTGACTTTC. Translation: CASSETNTQQSRANVLTF.

The J gene is TRBJ2-1, the V gene TRBV7-2; weak D call: TRBD1 (7 bases). CDR1 is SGHTA and CDR2 is FQGNSA in the germline V gene. This CDR3 comprises 19 residues. The V and J ends lost 5 bases and 5 bases respectively, with 28 bases between them. CDR3 nucleotides: TGTGCCAGCAGCCCCCGCGACCCGGCCGTCAGGGGGGTTGACAATGAGCAGTTCTTC. Protein: CASSPRDPAVRGVDNEQFF.

The V and J genes are TRBV4-1 and TRBJ2-5; the D is unclear. V lost 1 base, J lost 4 bases, and 4 bases lay in between. Germline V gives CDR1 MGHRA, CDR2 YSYEKL. The CDR3 is 12 residues long. Written as DNA, the CDR3 is TGCGCCAGCAGCCAAGTATCAGAGACCCAGTACTTC. Translating gives CASSQVSETQYF.

This clone is medium-sized (0.01 to 0.1%). V and J are TRBV5-1 and TRBJ1-6, with D possibly TRBD1 on 5 matching bases. The germline CDR1 and CDR2 sequences are SGHRS and YFSETQ. The CDR3 covers 17 residues. Between the trimmed V and J ends, which lost 0 bases and 7 bases, there was a span of 17 bases. CDR3: CASSLAGVSGRNSPLHF. In DNA form, the CDR3 reads TGCGCCAGCAGCTTGGCGGGGGTCAGCGGGCGGAATTCACCCCTCCACTTT.

The rearrangement joins TRBV5-1 to TRBJ2-3, with D possibly being TRBD2 (6 bases). Germline-derived CDR1 and CDR2 are SGHRS and YFSETQ. V dropped 6 bases and J dropped 1 base, with 6 bases sitting between them. This CDR3 contains 12 residues. The CDR3 loop reads CASTSGTDTQYF. The CDR3 region has the DNA TGCGCCAGCACTAGCGGCACAGATACGCAGTATTTT.

This clone was seen just once. The rearrangement joins TRBV7-9 to TRBJ2-1, with a weak D call TRBD1 (6 bases). Germline CDR1 reads SEHNR; CDR2 reads FQNEAQ (reference sequence). The CDR3 is made up of 12 amino acids. Trimming removed 5 bases at V and 10 bases at J, with 12 bases between. In nucleotides, the CDR3 is TGTGCCAGCAGCAACAGGGTTTGGGAGCAGTTCTTC. Protein: CASSNRVWEQFF.

This clone was observed a single time. This chain links TRBV11-2 with TRBJ1-5, with D possibly TRBD1 on 6 matching bases. Germline V CDR1 and CDR2: SGHAT, FQNNGV. CDR3 size: 16 residues. Trimming pared 5 bases from V and 3 bases from J, leaving 17 bases between. The CDR3 reads CASSKNRGAVNQPQHF. The CDR3 DNA reads TGTGCCAGCAGCAAGAATAGGGGGGCGGTCAATCAGCCCCAGCATTTT.

The chain combines TRBV11-2 with TRBJ2-5, with TRBD1 identical over 8 bases. The V segment lost 1 base and the J segment 3 bases; nucleotides outside the gene matches: 1. Germline CDR1 is SGHAT and CDR2 is FQNNGV. The CDR3 is made up of 14 amino acids. In DNA, the CDR3 is TGTGCCAGCAGCTTAGTGGACAGGGAAGAGACCCAGTACTTC. Protein product: CASSLVDREETQYF.

The CDR3 here is CSGISGQGVGELFF. In DNA, the CDR3 is TGCAGCGGGATTTCGGGGCAGGGAGTCGGGGAGCTGTTTTTT. The chain couples TRBV29-1 to TRBJ2-2; D may match TRBD1 or TRBD2 (5 bases each). CDR3 length equals 14 residues. Germline CDR1 is SQVTM and CDR2 is ANQGSEA. V was shortened by 7 bases and J by 7 bases, with 19 bases between the two germline ends.

V usage is TRBV5-1 and J usage is TRBJ1-1; no clear D. CDR1 SGHRS and CDR2 YFSETQ come from the germline V gene. V was trimmed by 0 bases and J by 2 bases, leaving 5 bases between them. This CDR3 contains 13 residues. The chain's CDR3 is CASSLVSNTEAFF. CDR3 coding DNA: TGCGCCAGCAGCTTGGTTTCCAACACTGAAGCTTTCTTT.

The chain couples TRBV11-2 to TRBJ1-2; D ambiguous. CDR3 size: 15 residues. Trimming stripped 5 bases from V and 4 bases from J, with 17 bases between. Germline loops: CDR1 SGHAT, CDR2 FQNNGV. The CDR3 loop is CASSPTDRPFYGYTF. In nucleotides, the CDR3 is TGTGCCAGCAGCCCCACGGACCGACCATTCTATGGCTACACCTTC.

The chain employs TRBV6-5 and TRBJ1-1, with D tentatively TRBD1 (5 bases). The CDR3 runs to 13 residues. The germline V gene has CDR1 MNHEY and CDR2 SVGAGI. Deletions cut 5 bases from V and 3 bases from J, with 10 bases between. CDR3 region: CASSGDLDTEAFF. In DNA, the CDR3 is TGTGCCAGCAGTGGGGACTTGGACACTGAAGCTTTCTTT.

The chain uses TRBV6-5 and TRBJ1-3; possibly TRBD1 for D (5 bases). The CDR3 contains 14 residues. Trimming removed 5 bases at V and 0 bases at J, with 8 bases between. From germline, CDR1 is MNHEY and CDR2 SVGAGI. The CDR3 loop reads CASSGQNSGNTIYF. DNA for the CDR3: TGTGCCAGCAGTGGACAAAACTCTGGAAACACCATATATTTT.